The next 27 T cell receptor beta chains were all read from a single sample in a study of response to subunit inactivated influenza vaccine. TCRdb re-called the RT-PCR reads through MiXCR, storing one row per CDR3 protein. The data contain some 300,000 distinct CDR3 sequences, approximately 23% of them singletons. This specimen was PBMCs from blood, taken about 20 months after vaccination. The receptors shown here come from a man aged 50-75 years who received an inactivated influenza vaccine.

This clonotype was found a few times. V usage is TRBV2 and J usage is TRBJ1-4; 8 bases map to TRBD1. CDR3 length: 15 residues. Germline V gives CDR1 SNHLY, CDR2 FYNNEI. V gave up 3 bases and J gave up 7 bases; unmatched junction bases: 7. The CDR3 loop reads CASSESRTGLEKLFF. Written as DNA, the CDR3 is TGTGCCAGCAGTGAGTCCCGGACAGGGCTTGAAAAACTGTTTTTT.

The chain joins TRBV28 to TRBJ2-7; D call uncertain. The germline gives CDR1 MDHEN, CDR2 SYDVKM. This CDR3 is built from 15 residues. The V end lost 3 bases, the J end lost 0 bases, and 12 bases lay between the germline ends. This CDR3 reads CASSFVGIASYEQYF. Written as DNA, the CDR3 is TGTGCCAGCAGTTTTGTAGGAATTGCCTCCTACGAGCAGTACTTC.

This clonotype came up a few times. The CDR3 nucleotides read TGTGCCAGCGGGAACAATGAGCAGTTCTTC. It codes for CASGNNEQFF. The rearrangement uses TRBV6-2 or TRBV6-3 and TRBJ2-1; D remains unclear. Germline-derived CDR1 and CDR2 are MNHEY and SVGEGT. The CDR3 has 10 amino acids. The V gene lost 8 bases and the J gene lost 5 bases, with 4 bases spanning the gap.

The rearrangement links TRBV29-1 to TRBJ1-1; D is perhaps TRBD1 (5 bases). V dropped 2 bases and J dropped 4 bases, with 14 bases sitting between them. The CDR3 has 14 amino acids. Germline values: CDR1 SQVTM, CDR2 ANQGSEA. CDR3 sequence (DNA): TGCAGCGTTGAACGGGGAATTGGGGGCACTGAAGCTTTCTTT. The encoded protein is CSVERGIGGTEAFF.

This clonotype was observed many times. This rearrangement joins TRBV6-1 to TRBJ1-1; perhaps TRBD1 as D (5 bases). The CDR3 is 15 amino acids. Germline V gene data show CDR1 as MNHNS and CDR2 as SASEGT. V shed 7 bases and J shed 3 bases, with 18 bases lying between them. The CDR3 DNA sequence: TGTGCCAGCAAAGGGACGCAGGGTTCGGACACTGAAGCTTTCTTT. Its protein is CASKGTQGSDTEAFF.

This clonotype was detected only a few times. CDR3 nucleotides: TGTGCCAGCAGTTTAGTGCGAGATGCGCGGGAAAAACTGTTTTTT. This gives the protein CASSLVRDAREKLFF. The gene calls are TRBV12-3 or TRBV12-4 and TRBJ1-4; no firm D call. The CDR3 has 15 residues. Trimming left V 1 base short and J 8 bases short, with 14 bases between.

The chain is built from TRBV5-1 and TRBJ2-5, with D possibly matching TRBD1 (6 bases). The CDR3 contains 13 residues. CDR1 SGHRS and CDR2 YFSETQ come from the germline V gene. With 3 bases removed from V and 3 bases from J, the gap between germline ends came to 9 bases. CDR3 loop: CASSYGQKETQYF. The CDR3 DNA is TGCGCCAGCAGCTACGGACAGAAAGAGACCCAGTACTTC.

This clonotype has at least ten counts. This chain connects TRBV9 to TRBJ2-1, with D hard to call. The CDR3 contains 15 residues. Germline V lookup: CDR1 SGDLS, CDR2 YYNGEE. Trimming removed 0 bases at V and 4 bases at J, with 11 bases between. The CDR3: CASSVAPSQYNEQFF. DNA of the CDR3: TGTGCCAGCAGCGTAGCCCCCTCCCAATACAATGAGCAGTTCTTC.

This clonotype showed up just a few times. The chain is built from TRBV4-2 and TRBJ1-5; D possibly corresponds to TRBD1 (5 bases). From germline, CDR1 is LGHNA and CDR2 YNFKEQ. The CDR3 runs to 14 residues. Deletions cut 3 bases from V and 5 bases from J, with 11 bases between. The CDR3 DNA reads TGTGCCAGCAGCCAGGCCTCGGGGGATCAGCCCCAGCATTTT. Translation: CASSQASGDQPQHF.

The J gene is TRBJ1-1, the V gene TRBV2; 8 bases line up with TRBD1. J lost 6 bases, V lost 6 bases, and 12 bases had no gene match. Germline V gene sequence: CDR1 SNHLY, CDR2 FYNNEI. This CDR3 is built from 15 residues. The CDR3 is CASRESPGGRAEAFF. CDR3 DNA sequence: TGTGCCAGCAGGGAATCCCCAGGGGGCCGGGCTGAAGCTTTCTTT.

This clonotype has more than one count but fewer than ten. The CDR3: CASSLAEEAEAFF. The CDR3 DNA is TGTGCCAGCAGTTTGGCGGAAGAAGCTGAAGCTTTCTTT. The chain carries TRBV12-3 or TRBV12-4 and TRBJ1-1; D gene unclear. Trimming removed 3 bases from V and 6 bases from J, with 11 bases in between. This CDR3 is 13 amino acids long.

This clonotype was picked up many times. V usage is TRBV6-2 or TRBV6-3 and J usage is TRBJ1-1, with 8 bases lining up with TRBD1. From germline, CDR1 is MNHEY and CDR2 SVGEGT. V shed 3 bases, J shed 1 base, and the junction held 7 bases outside the gene matches. The CDR3 sequence is 16 residues long. The CDR3 nucleotides are TGTGCCAGCAGTTATATCATAGGGACAGGGAACACTGAAGCTTTCTTT. The encoded protein is CASSYIIGTGNTEAFF.

This clonotype was recorded at least ten times. The V gene is TRBV25-1, the J gene TRBJ1-1, with D possibly TRBD1 on 5 matching bases. The CDR3 is 14 amino acids. V lost 3 bases and J 4 bases, leaving 12 bases between the germline ends. The germline CDR1 and CDR2 sequences are MGHDK and SYGVNS. This chain's CDR3 is CASSEGRAGTEAFF. The DNA for the CDR3 is TGTGCCAGCAGTGAGGGCAGGGCAGGCACTGAAGCTTTCTTT.

The chain has TRBV30 and TRBJ2-5; TRBD2 matches 12 bases. Trimming removed 7 bases from V and 0 bases from J; junction bases left unmatched: 15. CDR3 length equals 18 residues. The germline CDR1 and CDR2 sequences are GTSNPN and SVGIG (reference sequence). This CDR3 reads CASLGPLTSGGYQETQYF. For the CDR3, the DNA is TGTGCCTCCTTAGGTCCCCTCACTAGCGGGGGGTACCAAGAGACCCAGTACTTC.

This chain connects TRBV6-1 to TRBJ1-1; 9 positions match TRBD1. The CDR3 spans 15 residues. The junction had 10 bases not matched to a gene; V was cut back by 5 bases and J by 6 bases. Germline CDR1 MNHNS, CDR2 SASEGT. The CDR3 DNA follows: TGTGCCAGCAGTCGTACCGGGACAGGGAGTGCTGAAGCTTTCTTT. It encodes CASSRTGTGSAEAFF.

The V call is TRBV29-1, the J call TRBJ1-4; 7 bases agree with TRBD1. The CDR3 consists of 15 residues. The germline V gene encodes CDR1 SQVTM and CDR2 ANQGSEA. V dropped 0 bases and J dropped 7; count of bases not matched to a gene: 8. The CDR3 DNA follows: TGCAGCGTTGAAGACCAGACAGGGTTCGGTGAAAAACTGTTTTTT. Translated, it gives CSVEDQTGFGEKLFF. The whole variable domain, remainder taken from reference TRBV29-1 and TRBJ1-4, is SAVISQKPSRDICQRGTSLTIQCQVDSQVTMMFWYRQQPGQSLTLIATANQGSEATYESGFVIDKFPISRPNLTFSTLTVSNMSPEDSSIYLCSVEDQTGFGEKLFFGSGTQLSVL.

This clonotype has a count of ten or more. The genes are TRBV20-1 and TRBJ1-5; D ambiguous. This CDR3 comprises 14 residues. Germline CDR1 and CDR2: DFQATT and SNEGSKA (reference sequence). The V and J ends lost 1 base and 0 bases respectively, with 7 bases between them. DNA for the CDR3: TGCAGTGCTAGAGGCCCAGGTAGCAATCAGCCCCAGCATTTT. Translated, it gives CSARGPGSNQPQHF.

Only a few counts were recorded for this clonotype. The CDR3 DNA follows: TGCGCCAGCAAACCAACAGGGCTACTTAGCTCCTACGAGCAGTACTTC. Amino acids: CASKPTGLLSSYEQYF. The genes are TRBV5-1 and TRBJ2-7; D is perhaps TRBD1 (6 bases). V lost 6 bases to trimming and J lost 0 bases, with 19 bases between them. The CDR3 consists of 16 residues. CDR1 and CDR2 from the germline V gene are SGHRS and YFSETQ.

This clonotype has only a few counts. The CDR3 is CSARPDLRPWNSPLHF. The CDR3 nucleotides are TGCAGTGCTAGGCCCGATCTGCGGCCCTGGAATTCACCCCTCCACTTT. The chain combines TRBV20-1 with TRBJ1-6; D uncertain. The germline gives CDR1 DFQATT, CDR2 SNEGSKA (reference sequence). V was pared by 3 bases and J by 7 bases, with 19 bases between. The CDR3 contains 16 residues.

V and J are TRBV6-2 or TRBV6-3 and TRBJ2-7; D might be TRBD2 (6 bases). This CDR3 region has 13 residues. The germline V and J ends were trimmed by 7 bases and 5 bases, with 15 bases remaining between them. Germline-derived CDR1 and CDR2 are MNHEY and SVGEGT. The CDR3 bases are TGTGCCAGCAATGGATGGGACTTCCACGAGCAGTACTTC. Translated, it gives CASNGWDFHEQYF.

The chain uses TRBV30 and TRBJ2-2, with D possibly TRBD1 on 5 matching bases. This CDR3 is built from 14 residues. Trimming pared 5 bases from V and 7 bases from J, leaving 17 bases between. CDR1 GTSNPN and CDR2 SVGIG come from the germline V gene (reference sequence). The CDR3 is CAWGRIQGVGELFF. CDR3 in DNA: TGTGCCTGGGGACGTATCCAAGGGGTCGGGGAGCTGTTTTTT. Full variable domain (rest looked up from reference TRBV30 and TRBJ2-2): SQTIHQWPATLVQPVGSPLSLECTVEGTSNPNLYWYRQAAGRGLQLLFYSVGIGQISSEVPQNLSASRPQDRQFILSSKKLLLSDSGFYLCAWGRIQGVGELFFGEGSRLTVL.

This clonotype has a handful of counts. The chain links TRBV20-1 to TRBJ1-4; D is undetermined. The CDR3 runs 15 residues. Trimming took off 1 base at V and 7 bases at J, with 16 bases between the two ends. In germline, CDR1 is DFQATT, CDR2 SNEGSKA (reference sequence). The CDR3 DNA reads as TGCAGTGCTAGAGTATTGGCAGCGAAAAGTGAAAAACTGTTTTTT. Translating it yields CSARVLAAKSEKLFF.

The genes are TRBV6-2 or TRBV6-3 and TRBJ1-4; D is unclear. The germline V gene encodes CDR1 MNHEY and CDR2 SVGEGT. The CDR3 is 14 residues long. V was cut by 6 bases and J by 7 bases, with 15 bases left in between. CDR3 amino acids: CASSRRSAIEKLFF. CDR3 DNA: TGTGCCAGCAGCAGACGCTCTGCTATTGAAAAACTGTTTTTT.

The chain joins TRBV5-6 to TRBJ2-2, with D possibly being TRBD2 (6 bases). V lost 4 bases to trimming and J lost 6 bases, with 16 bases between them. Germline assignment: CDR1 SGHDT and CDR2 YYEEEE. The length of the CDR3 is 15 residues. The CDR3 DNA is TGTGCCAGCAGCCTCGGGAGCGTTTGGGCCGGGGAGCTGTTTTTT. It is translated as CASSLGSVWAGELFF. The full variable domain, with the rest looked up from reference TRBV5-6 and TRBJ2-2, is DAGVTQSPTHLIKTRGQQVTLRCSPKSGHDTVSWYQQALGQGPQFIFQYYEEEERQRGNFPDRFSGHQFPNYSSELNVNALLLGDSALYLCASSLGSVWAGELFFGEGSRLTVL.

The sample holds a few counts of this clonotype. The chain carries TRBV3-1 and TRBJ2-7; TRBD2 aligns across 8 bases. V dropped 6 bases and J dropped 2; count of bases not matched to a gene: 9. The germline V gene encodes CDR1 LGHDT and CDR2 YNNKEL (reference sequence). This CDR3 comprises 15 residues. CDR3 DNA: TGTGCCAGCAGGTATCCTCTAGCGGGCCCCTACGAGCAGTACTTC. Translated: CASRYPLAGPYEQYF.

The rearrangement uses TRBV6-2 or TRBV6-3 and TRBJ2-3; TRBD2 agrees at 12 bases. J lost 2 bases, V lost 4 bases, and 4 bases had no gene match. CDR1 and CDR2 (germline): MNHEY, SVGEGT. CDR3 length equals 16 residues. This CDR3 reads CASSSWTSGDTDTQYF. CDR3 bases: TGTGCCAGCAGTTCATGGACTAGCGGGGACACAGATACGCAGTATTTT.

The chain uses TRBV9 and TRBJ2-1; 14 bases map to TRBD2. The CDR3 has 16 amino acids. With V trimmed by 4 bases and J by 7 bases, 7 bases remained unmatched. CDR1 SGDLS and CDR2 YYNGEE come from the germline V gene. The CDR3 DNA is TGTGCCAGCAGCATTAGAGGGACTAGCGGGAGTAATGAGCAGTTCTTC. This codes for CASSIRGTSGSNEQFF.